A single sample is the source of the 15 T cell receptor beta chains below, sequenced in a study of T cell responses to AZD1222 COVID-19 vaccine. Method: immunoSEQ multiplex PCR; TCRdb's copy keeps in-frame clones and lacks some. The profile covers tens of thousands of clones, with around 83% appearing a single time and 20% taken by the ten largest. The sample here was peripheral blood, taken on day 0 of AZD1222 vaccination. The receptors derive from an adult in good health.

The genes are TRBV5-1 and TRBJ1-1, with D uncertain. The ends were cut back, 0 bases at V and 7 bases at J, with 10 bases in the middle. Per the germline V gene, CDR1 is SGHRS and CDR2 is YFSETQ. The CDR3 is 13 residues long. Here the CDR3 reads CASSLGIGGEAFF. The DNA of the CDR3 is TGCGCCAGCAGCTTGGGGATCGGTGGTGAAGCTTTCTTT. Variable domain in full (rest from reference TRBV5-1 and TRBJ1-1): KAGVTQTPRYLIKTRGQQVTLSCSPISGHRSVSWYQQTPGQGLQFLFEYFSETQRNKGNFPGRFSGRQFSNSRSEMNVSTLELGDSALYLCASSLGIGGEAFFGQGTRLTVV.

This clone has a single count. The CDR3 reads CASSPPRLPGQGAAEAFF. DNA for the CDR3: TGTGCCAGCTCACCACCTAGATTACCAGGACAGGGGGCCGCTGAAGCTTTCTTT. V and J are TRBV18 and TRBJ1-1; 11 nucleotides line up with TRBD1. CDR3 length: 18 amino acids. The germline gives CDR1 KGHSH, CDR2 LQKENI. With V trimmed by 0 bases and J by 6 bases, 12 bases remained unmatched.

The V call is TRBV9, the J call TRBJ2-3, with D perhaps being TRBD1 or TRBD2 (5 bases each). From germline, CDR1 is SGDLS and CDR2 YYNGEE. Between the trimmed V and J ends, which lost 3 bases and 2 bases, there was a span of 13 bases. The CDR3 has 15 amino acids. The CDR3 sequence is CASSATGTTTDTQYF. Written as DNA, the CDR3 is TGTGCCAGCAGCGCCACCGGGACGACCACAGATACGCAGTATTTT.

Only one count was recorded for this clone. The rearrangement joins TRBV28 to TRBJ2-2; D not resolved. CDR3 size: 13 residues. The germline V gene has CDR1 MDHEN and CDR2 SYDVKM. Between the trimmed V and J ends, which lost 7 bases and 4 bases, there was a span of 10 bases. CDR3 amino acids: CASTRPSTGELFF. The CDR3 nucleotides read TGTGCCAGCACCCGGCCTAGCACCGGGGAGCTGTTTTTT.

This clone appeared a single time. The chain joins TRBV4-2 to TRBJ2-3; 11 nucleotides agree with TRBD2. The V segment lost 4 bases and the J segment 3 bases; nucleotides outside the gene matches: 21. Per the germline V gene, CDR1 is LGHNA and CDR2 is YNFKEQ. The CDR3 is made up of 21 amino acids. CDR3 amino acids: CASSRRPGLAEEILWTDTQYF. In DNA, the CDR3 is TGTGCCAGCAGCCGGAGGCCGGGACTAGCGGAGGAGATACTATGGACAGATACGCAGTATTTT.

The chain has TRBV6-6 and TRBJ1-1; unclear D gene. V lost 2 bases, J lost 10 bases, and 8 bases lay in between. CDR1 and CDR2 from the germline V gene are MNHNY and SVGAGI (reference sequence). The CDR3 covers 11 residues. The CDR3 reads CASSYQGGAFF. DNA of the CDR3: TGTGCCAGCAGTTACCAAGGAGGAGCTTTCTTT.

The chain links TRBV5-1 to TRBJ2-3; D is unresolved. The V and J ends lost 2 bases and 6 bases respectively, with 13 bases between them. Germline V CDR1 and CDR2: SGHRS, YFSETQ. There are 14 residues in the CDR3. CDR3 amino acids: CASSLSQSVDTQYF. The CDR3 DNA reads TGCGCCAGCAGCTTATCCCAGTCGGTGGATACGCAGTATTTT.

The chain employs TRBV7-2 and TRBJ2-3, with no clear D. The V gene's germline CDR1 is SGHTA and CDR2 FQGNSA. The CDR3 loop spans 13 amino acids. V lost 4 bases, J lost 2 bases, and 7 bases lay in between. The CDR3 coding sequence is TGTGCCAGCAGCTCAAGGTTCACAGATACGCAGTATTTT. It encodes CASSSRFTDTQYF.

This rearrangement joins TRBV9 to TRBJ2-6; no clear D. V was trimmed by 3 bases and J by 4 bases, leaving 11 bases between them. CDR3 size: 15 residues. Germline CDR1 is SGDLS and CDR2 is YYNGEE. The CDR3, as DNA: TGTGCCAGCAGCGCGGATCGATTAGGGGCCAACGTCCTGACTTTC. Protein: CASSADRLGANVLTF.

Only one count was recorded for this clone. This chain links TRBV9 with TRBJ2-1; D remains unclear. The germline V gene encodes CDR1 SGDLS and CDR2 YYNGEE. V was clipped by 4 bases and J by 9 bases, with 11 bases between them. This CDR3 contains 12 residues. CDR3: CASSPQLGEQFF. The CDR3 DNA reads as TGTGCCAGCAGCCCTCAGCTGGGTGAGCAGTTCTTC. Using reference TRBV9 and TRBJ2-1 for the parts outside the CDR3, the full variable domain is DSGVTQTPKHLITATGQRVTLRCSPRSGDLSVYWYQQSLDQGLQFLIQYYNGEERAKGNILERFSAQQFPDLHSELNLSSLELGDSALYFCASSPQLGEQFFGPGTRLTVL.

V gene TRBV6-5 combines with J gene TRBJ2-7, with D uncertain. The germline gives CDR1 MNHEY, CDR2 SVGAGI. V shed 6 bases and J shed 0 bases, with 12 bases lying between them. The CDR3 runs to 14 residues. CDR3 amino acids: CASRHTADSYEQYF. The DNA for the CDR3 is TGTGCCAGCAGGCACACGGCCGACTCCTACGAGCAGTACTTC.

The CDR3, as DNA: TGTGCCAGCAGTGGATGGGACAGGGGAAACACTGAAGCTTTCTTT. Translated, it gives CASSGWDRGNTEAFF. V is TRBV2 and J is TRBJ1-1, with 10 bases fitting TRBD1. This CDR3 has 15 residues. The germline CDR1 and CDR2 sequences are SNHLY and FYNNEI. Trimming at V came to 4 bases and at J to 2 bases, leaving 4 bases not matched to a gene. Full variable domain (rest looked up from reference TRBV2 and TRBJ1-1): EPEVTQTPSHQVTQMGQEVILRCVPISNHLYFYWYRQILGQKVEFLVSFYNNEISEKSEIFDDQFSVERPDGSNFTLKIRSTKLEDSAMYFCASSGWDRGNTEAFFGQGTRLTVV.

This clone has a single count. The chain has TRBV5-8 and TRBJ1-3; D unclear. V shed 0 bases and J shed 0 bases, with 10 bases lying between them. The CDR3 covers 16 residues. CDR1 and CDR2 (germline): SGHTS, YDEGEE. In DNA form, the CDR3 reads TGTGCCAGCAGCTTGGAAACAGCTTTCTCTGGAAACACCATATATTTT. Translated: CASSLETAFSGNTIYF.

This sequence joins TRBV19 and TRBJ1-2; D not resolved. The CDR3 covers 14 residues. The germline CDR1 and CDR2 sequences are LNHDA and SQIVND (reference sequence). The V end lost 3 bases, the J end lost 8 bases, and 16 bases lay between the germline ends. For the CDR3, the DNA is TGTGCCAGTAGTATGGGTGCGGGTTCTAGAGGCTACACCTTC. Amino acids: CASSMGAGSRGYTF.

The V gene is TRBV10-2, the J gene TRBJ1-3, with 8 bases aligning to TRBD1. The V and J ends lost 0 bases and 3 bases, in that order; junction bases with no gene match: 4. Germline assignment: CDR1 WSHSY and CDR2 SAAADI. The CDR3 runs 16 residues. DNA of the CDR3: TGCGCCAGCAGTGAGTCTCCAGGGGGCTTTGGAAACACCATATATTTT. It encodes CASSESPGGFGNTIYF.